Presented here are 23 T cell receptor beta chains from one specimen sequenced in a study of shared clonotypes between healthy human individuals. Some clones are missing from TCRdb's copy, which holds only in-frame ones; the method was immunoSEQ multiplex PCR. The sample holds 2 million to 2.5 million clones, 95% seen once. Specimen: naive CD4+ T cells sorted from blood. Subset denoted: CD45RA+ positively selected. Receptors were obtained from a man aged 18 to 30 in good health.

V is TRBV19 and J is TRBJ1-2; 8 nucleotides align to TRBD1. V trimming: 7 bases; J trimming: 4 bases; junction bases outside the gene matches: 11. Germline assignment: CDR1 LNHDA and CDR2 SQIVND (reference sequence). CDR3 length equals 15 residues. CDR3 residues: CASKRTGPMSYGYTF. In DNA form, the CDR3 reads TGTGCCAGTAAAAGGACAGGGCCCATGAGCTATGGCTACACCTTC.

The CDR3 region is CASSGDRGEQYF. The CDR3 DNA sequence: TGCGCCAGCAGCGGGGACAGGGGCGAGCAGTACTTC. This chain links TRBV5-1 with TRBJ2-7, with TRBD1 matching 10 bases. With V trimmed by 4 bases and J by 6 bases, 1 base remained unmatched. This CDR3 contains 12 residues. Germline CDR1 and CDR2: SGHRS and YFSETQ.

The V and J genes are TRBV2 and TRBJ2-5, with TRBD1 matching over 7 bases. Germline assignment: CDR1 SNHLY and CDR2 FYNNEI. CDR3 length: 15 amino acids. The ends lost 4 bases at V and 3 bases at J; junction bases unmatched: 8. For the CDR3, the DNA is TGTGCCAGCAGTGGTCGACCCGGGACAGAAGAGACCCAGTACTTC. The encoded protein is CASSGRPGTEETQYF.

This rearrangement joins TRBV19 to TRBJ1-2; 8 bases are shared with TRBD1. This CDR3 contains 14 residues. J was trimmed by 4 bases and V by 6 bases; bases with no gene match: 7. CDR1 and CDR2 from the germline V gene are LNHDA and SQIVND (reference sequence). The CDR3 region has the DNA TGTGCCAGTAGAAGGCAGGGGGCGATCTATGGCTACACCTTC. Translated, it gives CASRRQGAIYGYTF.

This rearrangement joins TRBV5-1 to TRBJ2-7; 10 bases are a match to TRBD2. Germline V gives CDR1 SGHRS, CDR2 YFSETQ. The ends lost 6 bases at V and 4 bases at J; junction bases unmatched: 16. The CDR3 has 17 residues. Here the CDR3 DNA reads TGCGCCAGCACCTCAGGTGTGACTAGCGGGCCCCTGTACGAGCAGTACTTC. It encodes CASTSGVTSGPLYEQYF.

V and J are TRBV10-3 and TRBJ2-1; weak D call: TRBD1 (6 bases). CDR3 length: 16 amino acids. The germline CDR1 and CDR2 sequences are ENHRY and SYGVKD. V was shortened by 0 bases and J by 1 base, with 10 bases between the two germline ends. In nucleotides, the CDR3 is TGTGCCATCAGTGAGTCACAGGGCTTTTCCTACAATGAGCAGTTCTTC. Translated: CAISESQGFSYNEQFF.

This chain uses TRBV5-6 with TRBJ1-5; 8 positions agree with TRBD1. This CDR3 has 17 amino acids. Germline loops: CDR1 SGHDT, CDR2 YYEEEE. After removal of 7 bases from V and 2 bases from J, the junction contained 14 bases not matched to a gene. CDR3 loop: CASSLGWATGGNQPQHF. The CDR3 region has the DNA TGTGCCAGCTCCTTGGGATGGGCGACAGGGGGCAATCAGCCCCAGCATTTT.

Here the CDR3 DNA reads TGCGCCAGCAGCCCCGTCGGAGGAGCGGGAGACGAGCAGTACTTC. This translates into CASSPVGGAGDEQYF. V gene TRBV5-1 combines with J gene TRBJ2-7; 8 bases align to TRBD2. Losses at the gene ends were 4 bases for V and 5 bases for J; bases not matched to a gene: 11. The germline V gene encodes CDR1 SGHRS and CDR2 YFSETQ. This CDR3 is built from 15 residues.

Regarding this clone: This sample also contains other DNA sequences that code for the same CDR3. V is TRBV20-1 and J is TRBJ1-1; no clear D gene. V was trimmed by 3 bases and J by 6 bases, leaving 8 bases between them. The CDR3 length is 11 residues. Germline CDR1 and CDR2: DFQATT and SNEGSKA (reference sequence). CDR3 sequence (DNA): TGCAGTGCTAGGGAGGTACCTGAAGCTTTCTTT. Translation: CSAREVPEAFF.

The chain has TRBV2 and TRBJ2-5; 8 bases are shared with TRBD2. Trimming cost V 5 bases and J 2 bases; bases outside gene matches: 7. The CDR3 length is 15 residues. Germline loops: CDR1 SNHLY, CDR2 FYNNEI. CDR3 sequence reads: CASSNPSGPQETQYF. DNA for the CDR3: TGTGCCAGCAGTAATCCTAGCGGGCCGCAAGAGACCCAGTACTTC. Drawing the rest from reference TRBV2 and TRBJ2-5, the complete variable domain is EPEVTQTPSHQVTQMGQEVILRCVPISNHLYFYWYRQILGQKVEFLVSFYNNEISEKSEIFDDQFSVERPDGSNFTLKIRSTKLEDSAMYFCASSNPSGPQETQYFGPGTRLLVL.

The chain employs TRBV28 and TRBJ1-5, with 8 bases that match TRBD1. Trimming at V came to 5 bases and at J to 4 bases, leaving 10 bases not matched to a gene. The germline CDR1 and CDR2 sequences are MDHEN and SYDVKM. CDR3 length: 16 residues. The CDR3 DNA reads TGTGCCAGCAGTCACCGACAGGGGAAAATTAATCAGCCCCAGCATTTT. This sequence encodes CASSHRQGKINQPQHF. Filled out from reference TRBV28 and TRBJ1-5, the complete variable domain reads DVKVTQSSRYLVKRTGEKVFLECVQDMDHENMFWYRQDPGLGLRLIYFSYDVKMKEKGDIPEGYSVSREKKERFSLILESASTNQTSMYLCASSHRQGKINQPQHFGDGTRLSIL.

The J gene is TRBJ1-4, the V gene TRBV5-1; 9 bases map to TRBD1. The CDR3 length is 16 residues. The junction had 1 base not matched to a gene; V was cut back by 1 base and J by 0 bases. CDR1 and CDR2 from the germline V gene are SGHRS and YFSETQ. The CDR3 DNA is TGCGCCAGCAGCTTGACAGGGGGCGCAACTAATGAAAAACTGTTTTTT. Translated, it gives CASSLTGGATNEKLFF.

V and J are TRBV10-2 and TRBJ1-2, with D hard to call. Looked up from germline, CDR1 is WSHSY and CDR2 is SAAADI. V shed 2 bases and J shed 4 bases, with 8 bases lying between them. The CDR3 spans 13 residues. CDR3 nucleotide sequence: TGCGCCAGCAGTGAGGGAGAGAGCTATGGCTACACCTTC. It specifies CASSEGESYGYTF.

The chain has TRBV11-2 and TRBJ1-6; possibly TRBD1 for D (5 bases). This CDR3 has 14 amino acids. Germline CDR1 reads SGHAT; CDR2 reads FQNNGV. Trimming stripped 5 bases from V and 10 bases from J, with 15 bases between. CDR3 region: CASSTGAGNSPLHF. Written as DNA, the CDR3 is TGTGCCAGCAGCACCGGGGCTGGCAACTCACCCCTCCACTTT. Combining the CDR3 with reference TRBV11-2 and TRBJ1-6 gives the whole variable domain EAGVAQSPRYKIIEKRQSVAFWCNPISGHATLYWYQQILGQGPKLLIQFQNNGVVDDSQLPKDRFSAERLKGVDSTLKIQPAKLEDSAVYLCASSTGAGNSPLHFGNGTRLTVT.

The CDR3: CASTGTTNYNEQFF. CDR3 DNA sequence: TGTGCCAGCACCGGGACTACGAACTACAATGAGCAGTTCTTC. The chain is built from TRBV27 and TRBJ2-1; 7 bases align to TRBD2. J was trimmed by 3 bases and V by 7 bases; bases with no gene match: 6. Germline V lookup: CDR1 MNHEY, CDR2 SMNVEV (reference sequence). There are 14 residues in the CDR3.

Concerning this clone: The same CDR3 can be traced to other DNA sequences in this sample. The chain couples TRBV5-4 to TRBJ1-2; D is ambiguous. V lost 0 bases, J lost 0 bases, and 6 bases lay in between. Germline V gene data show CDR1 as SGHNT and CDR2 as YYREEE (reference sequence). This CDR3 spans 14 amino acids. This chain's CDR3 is CASSLGGTNYGYTF. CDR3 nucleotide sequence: TGTGCCAGCAGCTTGGGCGGCACTAACTATGGCTACACCTTC. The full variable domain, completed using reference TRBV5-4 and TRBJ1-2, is ETGVTQSPTHLIKTRGQQVTLRCSSQSGHNTVSWYQQALGQGPQFIFQYYREEENGRGNFPPRFSGLQFPNYSSELNVNALELDDSALYLCASSLGGTNYGYTFGSGTRLTVV.

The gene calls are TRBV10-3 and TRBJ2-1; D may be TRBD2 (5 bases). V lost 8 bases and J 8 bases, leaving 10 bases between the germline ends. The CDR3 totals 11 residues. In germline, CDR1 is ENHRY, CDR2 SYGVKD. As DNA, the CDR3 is TGTGCCATCCTCGGGGTTGATGAGCAGTTCTTC. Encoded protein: CAILGVDEQFF.

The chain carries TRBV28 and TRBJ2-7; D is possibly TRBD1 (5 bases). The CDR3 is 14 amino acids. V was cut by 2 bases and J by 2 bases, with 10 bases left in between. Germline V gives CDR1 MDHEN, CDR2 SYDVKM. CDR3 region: CASSLEAGTYEQYF. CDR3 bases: TGTGCCAGCAGTTTAGAGGCAGGGACCTACGAGCAGTACTTC.

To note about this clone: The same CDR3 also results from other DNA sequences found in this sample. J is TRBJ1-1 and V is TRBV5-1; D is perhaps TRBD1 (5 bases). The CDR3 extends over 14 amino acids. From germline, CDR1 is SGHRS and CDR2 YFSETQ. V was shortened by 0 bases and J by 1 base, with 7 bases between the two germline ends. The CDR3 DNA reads TGCGCCAGCAGCTTGGCGGGGCGGAACACTGAAGCTTTCTTT. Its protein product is CASSLAGRNTEAFF.

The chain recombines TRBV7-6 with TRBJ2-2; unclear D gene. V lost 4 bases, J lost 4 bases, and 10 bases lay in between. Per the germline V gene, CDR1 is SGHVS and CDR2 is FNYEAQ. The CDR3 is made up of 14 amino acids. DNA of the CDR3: TGTGCCAGCAGCTCCTTCGAAGCCACCGGGGAGCTGTTTTTT. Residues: CASSSFEATGELFF.

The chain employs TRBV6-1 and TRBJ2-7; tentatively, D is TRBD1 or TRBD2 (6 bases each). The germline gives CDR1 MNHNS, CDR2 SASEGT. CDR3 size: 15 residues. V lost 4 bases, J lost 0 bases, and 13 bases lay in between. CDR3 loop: CASSAPRGDSYEQYF. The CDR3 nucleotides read TGTGCCAGCAGTGCCCCGAGGGGGGACTCCTACGAGCAGTACTTC.

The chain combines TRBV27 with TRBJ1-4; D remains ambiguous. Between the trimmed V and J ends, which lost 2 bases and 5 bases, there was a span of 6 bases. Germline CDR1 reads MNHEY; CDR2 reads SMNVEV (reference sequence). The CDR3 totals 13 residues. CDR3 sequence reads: CASSLIGNEKLFF. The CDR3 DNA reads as TGTGCCAGCAGTTTAATTGGGAATGAAAAACTGTTTTTT. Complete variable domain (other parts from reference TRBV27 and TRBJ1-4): EAQVTQNPRYLITVTGKKLTVTCSQNMNHEYMSWYRQDPGLGLRQIYYSMNVEVTDKGDVPEGYKVSRKEKRNFPLILESPSPNQTSLYFCASSLIGNEKLFFGSGTQLSVL.

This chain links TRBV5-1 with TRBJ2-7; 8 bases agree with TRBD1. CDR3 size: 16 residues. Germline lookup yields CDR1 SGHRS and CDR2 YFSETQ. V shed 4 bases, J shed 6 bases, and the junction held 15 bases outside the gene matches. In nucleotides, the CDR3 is TGCGCCAGCAGCCACGACAGGGGAGGCTCCCTAAGCGAGCAGTACTTC. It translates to CASSHDRGGSLSEQYF.